Described below is a single TCR beta chain sequence and its context. No infections or other immune events were documented during collection. Sequencing used immunoSEQ multiplex PCR; TCRdb keeps in-frame clones, though not all of them. The table has about 86,000 clones, approximately 84% seen once. The data stem from a study of identifying expanded T cells in peripheral blood. This CDR3 region has 13 residues. V lost 0 bases to trimming and J lost 7 bases, with 7 bases between them. CDR1 is SGHNT and CDR2 is YYREEE in the germline V gene (reference sequence). V usage is TRBV5-4 and J usage is TRBJ2-2; D call uncertain. Sequences were obtained from blood. The receptor's source is a person aged 18 to 70 in good health. CDR3 amino acids: CASSLAGGGELFF. The CDR3 coding sequence is TGTGCCAGCAGCTTGGCGGGTGGCGGGGAGCTGTTTTTT. Full variable domain (rest looked up from reference TRBV5-4 and TRBJ2-2): ETGVTQSPTHLIKTRGQQVTLRCSSQSGHNTVSWYQQALGQGPQFIFQYYREEENGRGNFPPRFSGLQFPNYSSELNVNALELDDSALYLCASSLAGGGELFFGEGSRLTVL.